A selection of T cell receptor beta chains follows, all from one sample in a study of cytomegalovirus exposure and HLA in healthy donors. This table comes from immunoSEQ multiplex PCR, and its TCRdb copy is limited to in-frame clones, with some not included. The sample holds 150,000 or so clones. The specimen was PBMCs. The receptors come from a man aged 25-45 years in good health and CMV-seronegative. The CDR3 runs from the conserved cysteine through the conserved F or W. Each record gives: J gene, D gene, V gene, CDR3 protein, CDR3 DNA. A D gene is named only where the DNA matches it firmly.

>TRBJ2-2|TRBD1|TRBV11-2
CASSPRQGGTGELFF
TGTGCCAGCAGCCCCCGACAGGGGGGTACCGGGGAGCTGTTTTTT
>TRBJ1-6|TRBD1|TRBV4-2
CASSQSTGLENSPLHF
TGTGCCAGCAGCCAATCGACAGGGTTGGAGAATTCACCCCTCCACTTT
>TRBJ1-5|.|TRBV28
CASSLGPTQHF
TGTGCCAGCAGTTTAGGCCCGACCCAGCATTTT
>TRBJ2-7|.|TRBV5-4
CASSLGLAGSTREQYF
TGTGCCAGCAGCTTGGGTTTGGCAGGGTCTACTCGGGAGCAGTACTTC
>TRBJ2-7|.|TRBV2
CASSEQDYEQYF
TGTGCCAGCAGTGAACAGGATTACGAGCAGTACTTC
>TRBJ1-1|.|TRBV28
CASSSATAMNTEAFF
TGTGCCAGCAGTTCTGCGACAGCAATGAACACTGAAGCTTTCTTT
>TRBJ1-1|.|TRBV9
CASSVEPGRAGLTEAFF
TGTGCCAGCAGCGTTGAACCCGGGAGGGCGGGATTAACTGAAGCTTTCTTT
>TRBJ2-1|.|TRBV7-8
CAISRGIHNEQFF
TGTGCCATCTCCCGGGGGATACACAATGAGCAGTTCTTC
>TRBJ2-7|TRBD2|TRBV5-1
CASSPVAAGGYEQYF
TGCGCCAGCAGCCCGGTCGCAGCGGGAGGGTACGAGCAGTACTTC
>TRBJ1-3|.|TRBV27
CASSFNSGNTIYF
TGTGCCAGCAGTTTTAACTCTGGAAACACCATATATTTT
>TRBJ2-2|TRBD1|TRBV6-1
CASSGLYTGGLSGELFF
TGTGCCAGCAGTGGGCTATACACAGGGGGCTTGAGCGGGGAGCTGTTTTTT
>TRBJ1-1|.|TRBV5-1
CASSARTENTEAFF
TGCGCCAGCAGCGCCAGGACAGAGAACACTGAAGCTTTCTTT
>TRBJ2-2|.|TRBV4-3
CASSDEKRSPGELFF
TGCGCCAGCAGCGATGAGAAGAGAAGTCCCGGGGAGCTGTTTTTT
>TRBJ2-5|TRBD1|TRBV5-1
CASSLQGVEETQYF
TGCGCCAGCAGCTTGCAGGGGGTAGAGGAGACCCAGTACTTC
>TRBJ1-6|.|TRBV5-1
CASTGDHNSPLHF
TGCGCCAGCACAGGGGACCATAATTCACCCCTCCACTTT
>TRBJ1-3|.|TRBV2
CASSEAAGTGNTIYF
TGTGCCAGCAGCGAAGCGGCAGGGACTGGAAACACCATATATTTT
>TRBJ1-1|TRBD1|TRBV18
CASSPPGQGGREAFF
TGTGCCAGCTCACCTCCTGGACAGGGTGGTCGTGAAGCTTTCTTT
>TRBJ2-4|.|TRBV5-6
CASSLAGNDKNIQYF
TGTGCCAGCAGCTTGGCGGGGAACGACAAAAACATTCAGTACTTC
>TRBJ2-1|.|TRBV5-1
CASSLSGTGIPEQFF
TGCGCCAGCAGCTTGTCAGGGACTGGGATCCCCGAGCAGTTCTTC
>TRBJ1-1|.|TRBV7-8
CASSLLEGRKNTEAFF
TGTGCCAGCAGCTTATTGGAGGGCAGGAAGAACACTGAAGCTTTCTTT
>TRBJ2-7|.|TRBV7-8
CASSLAASEAYEQYF
TGTGCCAGCAGCTTAGCGGCTAGTGAAGCCTACGAGCAGTACTTC
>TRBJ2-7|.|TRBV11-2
CASSLLEGWPYEQYF
TGTGCCAGCAGCTTATTGGAGGGATGGCCCTACGAGCAGTACTTC
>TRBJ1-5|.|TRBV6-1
CASSEVSHRQPQHF
TGTGCCAGCAGTGAAGTAAGCCACCGACAGCCCCAGCATTTT
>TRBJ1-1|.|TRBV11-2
CASSRQTGGTEAFF
TGTGCCAGCAGCCGACAGACCGGGGGGACTGAAGCTTTCTTT
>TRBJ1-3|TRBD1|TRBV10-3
CAIDRGSPGNTIYF
TGTGCCATTGACAGGGGAAGTCCCGGAAACACCATATATTTT
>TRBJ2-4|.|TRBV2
CASRVGLDKNIQYF
TGTGCCAGCAGGGTGGGGCTGGACAAAAACATTCAGTACTTC
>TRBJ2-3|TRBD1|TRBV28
CASRDRGYGTQYF
TGTGCCAGCCGGGACAGGGGGTATGGTACGCAGTATTTT
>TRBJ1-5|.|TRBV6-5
CASSWSYRQPQHF
TGTGCCAGCAGCTGGAGTTATAGGCAGCCCCAGCATTTT
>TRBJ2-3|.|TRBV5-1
CASSFRRQDRSYTDTQYF
TGCGCCAGCAGCTTCAGAAGACAGGACCGCTCATACACAGATACGCAGTATTTT
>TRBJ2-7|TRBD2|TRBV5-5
CASSAGPSGKTYEQYF
TGTGCCAGCAGCGCGGGGCCTAGCGGTAAAACCTACGAGCAGTACTTC
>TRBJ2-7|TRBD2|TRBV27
CASSLTSGYEQYF
TGTGCCAGCAGTCTGACTAGCGGATACGAGCAGTACTTC
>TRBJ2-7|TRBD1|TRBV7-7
CASSRGTGGSHEQYF
TGTGCCAGCAGCCGCGGGACAGGGGGCTCCCACGAGCAGTACTTC
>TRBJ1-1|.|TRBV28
CASSPGARGAFF
TGTGCCAGCAGCCCAGGGGCGCGGGGGGCTTTCTTT
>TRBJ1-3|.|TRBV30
CAWRYLRAEGNTIYF
TGTGCCTGGAGGTACCTGAGGGCAGAAGGAAACACCATATATTTT
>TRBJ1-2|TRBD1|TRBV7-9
CASSLEGQGGYGYTF
TGTGCCAGCAGCTTAGAAGGACAGGGCGGCTATGGCTACACCTTC
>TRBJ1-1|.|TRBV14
CASSQVRGLNTEAFF
TGTGCCAGCAGCCAAGTAAGGGGTTTGAACACTGAAGCTTTCTTT
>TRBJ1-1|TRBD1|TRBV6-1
CASSEQGAMNTEAFF
TGTGCCAGCAGTGAACAGGGGGCCATGAACACTGAAGCTTTCTTT
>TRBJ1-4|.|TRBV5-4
CASSLGGQGPEKLFF
TGTGCCAGCAGCTTGGGTGGCCAGGGTCCTGAAAAACTGTTTTTT
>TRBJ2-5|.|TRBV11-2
CASSFSVVQETQYF
TGTGCCAGCAGCTTCAGTGTCGTTCAAGAGACCCAGTACTTC
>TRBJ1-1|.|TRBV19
CASSPDSYLGTEAFF
TGTGCCAGTAGTCCGGACAGTTACCTGGGCACTGAAGCTTTCTTT
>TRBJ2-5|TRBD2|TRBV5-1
CASSPDPGLAPQTQYF
TGCGCCAGCAGCCCAGATCCCGGACTAGCGCCGCAGACCCAGTACTTC
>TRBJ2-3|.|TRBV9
CASSVLGAQTDTQYF
TGTGCCAGCAGCGTATTGGGGGCGCAAACTGATACGCAGTATTTT
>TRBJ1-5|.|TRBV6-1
CASSATGTTHSNQPQHF
TGTGCCAGCAGTGCCACGGGGACAACCCATAGCAATCAGCCCCAGCATTTT
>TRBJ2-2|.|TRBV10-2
CASSDPRGARDTGELFF
TGCGCCAGCAGTGATCCACGGGGGGCTAGGGACACCGGGGAGCTGTTTTTT
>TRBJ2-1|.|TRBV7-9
CASSLAFGGEQFF
TGTGCCAGCAGCTTAGCCTTCGGAGGTGAGCAGTTCTTC
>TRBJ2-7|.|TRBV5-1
CASSLAGDSYEQYF
TGCGCCAGCAGCTTGGCCGGGGACTCCTACGAGCAGTACTTC
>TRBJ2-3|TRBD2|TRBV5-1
CASSFGLAGVLTDTQYF
TGCGCCAGCAGCTTTGGACTAGCGGGAGTCTTGACAGATACGCAGTATTTT
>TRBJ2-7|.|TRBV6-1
CASTRGYEQYF
TGTGCCAGCACTAGAGGCTACGAGCAGTACTTC
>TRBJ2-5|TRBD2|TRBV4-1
CASSQEASGSGTQYF
TGCGCCAGCAGCCAAGAGGCTAGCGGGAGTGGGACCCAGTACTTC
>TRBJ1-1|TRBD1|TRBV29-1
CSIRGPSNTEAFF
TGCAGCATTAGGGGGCCATCGAACACTGAAGCTTTCTTT
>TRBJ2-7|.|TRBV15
CATSRVEGSSYEQYF
TGTGCCACCAGCAGAGTGGAGGGCAGCTCCTACGAGCAGTACTTC
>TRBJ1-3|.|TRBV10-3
CAISEVGVSGNTIYF
TGTGCCATCAGTGAAGTCGGTGTCTCTGGAAACACCATATATTTT
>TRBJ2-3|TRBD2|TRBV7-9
CASSPLAGGPTDTQYF
TGTGCCAGCAGCCCACTAGCGGGAGGGCCCACAGATACGCAGTATTTT
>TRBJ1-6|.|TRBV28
CASTPLSGYDSPLHF
TGTGCCAGCACCCCTTTGTCGGGGTATGACTCACCCCTCCACTTT
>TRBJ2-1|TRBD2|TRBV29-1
CSVSGELATGSRIFTLYNEQFF
TGCAGCGTTAGTGGTGAACTAGCGACGGGATCCAGGATATTTACGCTATACAATGAGCAGTTCTTC
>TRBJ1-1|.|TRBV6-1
CASSDLSEAFF
TGTGCCAGCAGTGATCTGTCTGAAGCTTTCTTT
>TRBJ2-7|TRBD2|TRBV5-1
CASSLLGGRGYEQYF
TGCGCCAGCAGCTTACTGGGGGGGAGAGGCTACGAGCAGTACTTC
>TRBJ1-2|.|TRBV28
CASSSGSGGYTF
TGTGCCAGCAGTTCGGGTTCTGGGGGCTACACCTTC